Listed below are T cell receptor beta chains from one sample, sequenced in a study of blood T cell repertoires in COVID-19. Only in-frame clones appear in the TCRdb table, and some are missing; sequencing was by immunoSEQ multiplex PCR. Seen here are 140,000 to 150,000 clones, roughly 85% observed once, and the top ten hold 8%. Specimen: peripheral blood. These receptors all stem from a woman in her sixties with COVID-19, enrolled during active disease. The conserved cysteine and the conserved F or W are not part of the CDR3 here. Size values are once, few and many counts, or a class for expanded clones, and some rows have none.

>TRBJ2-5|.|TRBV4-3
ASSQESQGAEGQETQY
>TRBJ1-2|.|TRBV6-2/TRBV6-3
ASSYESAGTYGYT
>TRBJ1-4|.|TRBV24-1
ATSDGTGVPGPELF
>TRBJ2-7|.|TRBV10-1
ASRLAGGLHYEQY
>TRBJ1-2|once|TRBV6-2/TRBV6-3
ASSSKISHYGYT
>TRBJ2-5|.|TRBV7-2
ASSSGSTQY
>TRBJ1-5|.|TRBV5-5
ASSLDAGGPREQPQH
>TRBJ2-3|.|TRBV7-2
ASSWTGGTDTQY
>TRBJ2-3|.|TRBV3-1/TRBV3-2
ASSQVAGSPDTQY
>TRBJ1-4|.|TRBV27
ASSPTGTTNEKLF
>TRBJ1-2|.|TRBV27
ASSRDRGDVGPYDYGYT
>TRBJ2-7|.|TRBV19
ASSSPQTYEQY
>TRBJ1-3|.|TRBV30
AWSFQNQFSGNTIY
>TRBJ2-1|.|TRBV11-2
ASSLGGRGDEQF
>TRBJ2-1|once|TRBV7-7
ASSRTGQGSYNEQF
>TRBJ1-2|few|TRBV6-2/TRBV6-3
ASSYSAASYGYT
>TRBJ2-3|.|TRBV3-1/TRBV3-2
ASTNRTDTQY
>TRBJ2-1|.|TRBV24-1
ATSDSGQPYNEQF
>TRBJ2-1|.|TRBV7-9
ASSPRTSGGAERQF
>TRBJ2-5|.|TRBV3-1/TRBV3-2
ASSQRIGGRETQY
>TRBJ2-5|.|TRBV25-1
ASLLAETQY
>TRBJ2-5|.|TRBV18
ASSPVWRPGMETQY
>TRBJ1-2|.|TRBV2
ASSDWGGNNNGYT
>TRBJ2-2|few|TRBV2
ASSEPGGLAGTGELF
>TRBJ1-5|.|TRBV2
ASRGRSGSNQPQH
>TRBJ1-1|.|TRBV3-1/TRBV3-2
ASSQTPSNTEAF
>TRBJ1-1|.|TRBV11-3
ASSPGGVGTEAF
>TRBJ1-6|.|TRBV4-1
ASSLDRAPSPLH
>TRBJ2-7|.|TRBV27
ASSFTGSSSYEQY
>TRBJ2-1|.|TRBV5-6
ASSLSGVARNEQF
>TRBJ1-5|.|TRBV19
ATARLSNQPQH
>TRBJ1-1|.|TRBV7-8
ASSFQGNTEAF
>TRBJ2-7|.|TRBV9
ASSTGQGLAYEQY
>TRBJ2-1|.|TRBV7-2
ASSFPPSVV
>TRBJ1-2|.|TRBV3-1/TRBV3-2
ASSQDSGTDGYT
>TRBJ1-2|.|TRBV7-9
ASSPWDREEGYT
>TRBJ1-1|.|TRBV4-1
ASSPPSGWTEAF
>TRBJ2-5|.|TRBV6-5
ASTLALETQY
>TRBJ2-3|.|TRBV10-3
AIRAGESTDTQY
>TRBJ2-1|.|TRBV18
ASSPQGETYNEQF
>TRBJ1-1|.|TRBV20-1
SASAPRGQGVVFPEAF
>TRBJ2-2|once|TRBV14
ASSRRVLGELF
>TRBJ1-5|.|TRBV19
ASSAGQGRQPQH
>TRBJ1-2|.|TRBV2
ANKGAGNYGYT
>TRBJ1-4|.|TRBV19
ASRVRAPSTNEKLF
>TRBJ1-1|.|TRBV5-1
ASSPGYDREAF
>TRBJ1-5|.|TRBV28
ASSLLDREDQPQH
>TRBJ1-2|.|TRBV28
ASWSGVDYGYT
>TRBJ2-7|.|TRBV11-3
ASSMYGGGGADEQY
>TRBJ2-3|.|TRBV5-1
ASSSRSSGGAGDTQY
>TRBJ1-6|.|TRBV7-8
ASSLAPVNSPLH
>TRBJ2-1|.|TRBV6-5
ASKLGLISNEQF
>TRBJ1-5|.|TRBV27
ASSNPGGEGQPQH
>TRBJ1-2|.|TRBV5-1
ASSLDPQGYGYT
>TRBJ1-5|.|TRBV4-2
ASSLNRGNQPQH
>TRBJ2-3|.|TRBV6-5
ASSYSVVADTQY
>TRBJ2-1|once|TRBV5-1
ASSSRKGSGGEYNEQF